These T cell receptor beta chains were read from a single sample in a study of T-cell memory formation after mild COVID-19. TCRdb re-derived calls from the 5' RACE reads in MiXCR, one entry per CDR3 protein. The table records 540,000 or so distinct CDR3 sequences, 20% of them present only once. Sequencing was done on a sample of PBMCs or a T cell subset sorted from them (not recorded which). The source is an adult woman who had mild COVID-19 (a few samples of this study predate the infection). Cell type and time point are not known. The conserved cysteine and the conserved F or W are not part of the CDR3 here. Clone size appears in some rows only: once, few, many, or a class for an expanded clone.

TRBJ1-1,-,TRBV6-1,ASSRGQVNTEAF
TRBJ2-5,-,TRBV29-1,SVARSGGRIGETQY
TRBJ2-2,many,TRBV7-2,ASSLPSFPYTGELF
TRBJ2-3,-,TRBV4-1,ASSQGTSGVPTTDTQY
TRBJ2-3,once,TRBV4-3,ASSPRRVGEPSTDTQY
TRBJ1-2,few,TRBV6-5,ASRLGEKGYT
TRBJ2-7,-,TRBV29-1,SVELGGSYSYEQY
TRBJ2-3,few,TRBV5-1,ASSSGADSDTQY
TRBJ2-3,once,TRBV5-4,ASSSSGGRGGTDTQY
TRBJ2-7,few,TRBV6-5,ASRSSGSSYEQY
TRBJ2-2,-,TRBV24-1,ATSDLQNTGELF
TRBJ1-5,-,TRBV10-1,ASSESLADNQPQH
TRBJ2-1,few,TRBV4-2,ASSQEVRTAYNEQF
TRBJ1-1,few,TRBV5-1,ASSLEVPGVGTEAF
TRBJ2-1,many,TRBV10-3,AISGASGGLNEQF
TRBJ2-7,few,TRBV4-2,ASSQDTTVSYEQY
TRBJ2-5,few,TRBV4-1,ASSQGSPAFETQY
TRBJ2-5,few,TRBV5-6,ASSFELGTQY
TRBJ2-7,few,TRBV12-3/TRBV12-4,ASSLASGASYEQY
TRBJ2-7,few,TRBV12-3/TRBV12-4,ASSLTGARNEQY
TRBJ2-5,many,TRBV12-3/TRBV12-4,ASSSSGGRLETQY
TRBJ2-1,-,TRBV7-9,ASSVRDPGQSEQF
TRBJ2-7,few,TRBV18,ASSPLGQGIYEQY
TRBJ2-7,-,TRBV6-2/TRBV6-3,ASSYPTSGVSSSYEQY
TRBJ1-2,few,TRBV15,ATSGLGTASTNYGYT
TRBJ2-7,-,TRBV18,ASSPEIGRTYEQY
TRBJ2-7,few,TRBV20-1,SARGAEQY
TRBJ2-3,-,TRBV7-9,ASSLETHTDTQY
TRBJ2-1,-,TRBV12-3/TRBV12-4,ASSFETGGRSEQF
TRBJ2-5,-,TRBV11-1,ASSSDQETQY
TRBJ2-3,-,TRBV6-5,ASSYQGLAGEADTQY
TRBJ1-2,once,TRBV7-6,ASSLSAGTGEYGYT
TRBJ2-3,-,TRBV19,ASSEDRARTDTQY
TRBJ2-2,many,TRBV7-3,ASSSGGGTGELF
TRBJ2-7,-,TRBV15,ATSRDRVFSYEQY
TRBJ1-1,-,TRBV12-3/TRBV12-4,ASSLANWTVSNTEAF
TRBJ1-6,few,TRBV3-1,ASMPGQGRSPLH
TRBJ2-1,-,TRBV21-1,AAKRPFGRARVRDNYGQF
TRBJ1-1,-,TRBV18,ASSPITREWTEAF
TRBJ2-3,-,TRBV12-3/TRBV12-4,ASSLRGPDTQY
TRBJ1-4,once,TRBV23-1,ASSRAAMF
TRBJ2-5,-,TRBV29-1,SVASGARETQY
TRBJ2-5,-,TRBV12-3/TRBV12-4,ASRLSPAGEETQY
TRBJ2-3,-,TRBV23-1,ASSQGIGTDTQY
TRBJ2-3,-,TRBV7-9,ASSLERITDTQY
TRBJ2-1,-,TRBV6-2/TRBV6-3,ASSYAAGVLAVYYNEQF
TRBJ2-3,-,TRBV7-8,ASSLVAATSGGTDTQY
TRBJ2-2,few,TRBV12-3/TRBV12-4,ASSLPPGTGLIGELF